This T cell receptor (beta chain) originates from a study of blood T cell repertoires in COVID-19. Study summary: PBMCs, B-cell-depleted T cells, or T cells were the source of the cDNA or gDNA that made up the material.

Adults between roughly 18 and 89 years of age took part from 24 US areas. Participants had their cohort set by participant-reported clinical history. Germline CDR1 and CDR2: LGHNA and YNFKEQ. V gave up 0 bases and J gave up 5 bases; unmatched junction bases: 10. CDR3 length: 20 residues. Sequenced by immunoSEQ multiplex PCR; TCRdb stores in-frame clones only, minus some. The table includes about 240,000 clones, more than 75% detected once. The rearrangement joins TRBV4-2 to TRBJ2-2, with TRBD2 identical over 15 bases. Material: PBMCs or T cells enriched from blood (not recorded which). The clonotype was recovered from a woman aged 40-49 years with acute COVID-19. The CDR3, as DNA: TGTGCCAGCAGCCAAGAAAATGGACTAGCGGGAGGGCCCAGGACCGGGGAGCTGTTTTTT. Translating it yields CASSQENGLAGGPRTGELFF.